A single sample gave rise to the 5 T cell receptor beta chains below, sequenced in a study of T cell responses to AZD1222 COVID-19 vaccine. Profiled with immunoSEQ multiplex PCR; TCRdb holds only in-frame clones, not every one. The sample includes 150,000 to 180,000 clones, 90% of them seen just once. The starting material was peripheral blood, obtained on day 0 of AZD1222 vaccination. Every receptor here comes from an adult in good health.

The chain uses TRBV7-3 and TRBJ2-3, with D unclear. This CDR3 is 13 amino acids long. Germline assignment: CDR1 SGHTA and CDR2 FQGTGA. Trimming removed 5 bases at V and 6 bases at J, with 12 bases between. In DNA, the CDR3 is TGTGCCAGCAGCCCGGACGGGCGGGATACGCAGTATTTT. Its protein is CASSPDGRDTQYF.

The V gene is TRBV19, the J gene TRBJ1-5; maybe TRBD1 (5 bases). Germline V gene sequence: CDR1 LNHDA, CDR2 SQIVND (reference sequence). With 7 bases removed from V and 1 base from J, the gap between germline ends came to 20 bases. The CDR3 loop spans 17 amino acids. The CDR3 reads CASIGSPGRGSNQPQHF. The CDR3 region has the DNA TGTGCCAGTATAGGTTCCCCCGGACGGGGGAGCAATCAGCCCCAGCATTTT.

This rearrangement joins TRBV28 to TRBJ1-2, with D possibly matching TRBD1 (6 bases). With 6 bases removed from V and 2 bases from J, the gap between germline ends came to 13 bases. The CDR3 extends over 14 amino acids. Germline-derived CDR1 and CDR2 are MDHEN and SYDVKM. The CDR3 loop reads CASSQRGQNYGYTF. The CDR3 DNA sequence: TGTGCCAGCAGCCAGCGGGGGCAGAACTATGGCTACACCTTC.

Regarding this clone: Other DNA sequences within the sample encode an identical CDR3. The rearrangement joins TRBV19 to TRBJ1-5, with D possibly matching TRBD1 (6 bases). Per germline, CDR1 LNHDA and CDR2 SQIVND (reference sequence). CDR3 size: 14 residues. V lost 1 base, J lost 2 bases, and 6 bases lay in between. This chain's CDR3 is CASSIGTGNQPQHF. DNA for the CDR3: TGTGCCAGTAGTATAGGGACAGGCAATCAGCCCCAGCATTTT.

This chain connects TRBV5-1 to TRBJ2-1; perhaps TRBD1 as D (6 bases). CDR3 length equals 16 residues. V was pared by 0 bases and J by 3 bases, with 13 bases between. The germline V gene has CDR1 SGHRS and CDR2 YFSETQ. CDR3 DNA: TGCGCCAGCAGCTTGGGTCTTCAGGGGTACTACAATGAGCAGTTCTTC. Amino acids: CASSLGLQGYYNEQFF. The full variable domain, in which reference TRBV5-1 and TRBJ2-1 provide the parts outside the CDR3, is KAGVTQTPRYLIKTRGQQVTLSCSPISGHRSVSWYQQTPGQGLQFLFEYFSETQRNKGNFPGRFSGRQFSNSRSEMNVSTLELGDSALYLCASSLGLQGYYNEQFFGPGTRLTVL.